This is a list of T cell receptor beta chains from one sample in a study of T cells in Graves' hyperthyroidism and ophthalmopathy. MiXCR, run by TCRdb on the multiplex PCR reads, gives a single entry per CDR3 protein. The table lists approximately 640,000 distinct CDR3 sequences, around a sixth of them singletons. The sample comprised blood. The receptors shown here come from a man aged 50 to 59 with Graves' hyperthyroidism. Each CDR3 is given with its conserved first and last residue. Each record gives: J gene, clone size, D gene, V gene, CDR3 DNA, CDR3 protein. A D gene is named only where the DNA matches it firmly. The size entry is marked missing in some rows and otherwise reads once, few, many or a size class.

j_call: TRBJ2-3
clone_size: NA
d_call: NA
v_call: TRBV6-5
cdr3_nt: TGTGCCAGCAGTTACTCGATCGGAGCGGCGCAGTATTTT
cdr3_aa: CASSYSIGAAQYF

j_call: TRBJ2-1
clone_size: many
d_call: TRBD2
v_call: TRBV20-1
cdr3_nt: TGCAGTGCTAGCTTGGGACTAGCGGAGAATGAGCAGTTCTTC
cdr3_aa: CSASLGLAENEQFF

j_call: TRBJ2-3
clone_size: NA
d_call: TRBD1
v_call: TRBV4-1
cdr3_nt: TGCGCCAGCAGCCAAGATCTTGGGACAGGGAGCACAGATACGCAGTATTTT
cdr3_aa: CASSQDLGTGSTDTQYF

j_call: TRBJ2-1
clone_size: many
d_call: TRBD2
v_call: TRBV6-1
cdr3_nt: TGTGCCAGCAGCTTACCGGGACTAGTTGAGCAGTTCTTC
cdr3_aa: CASSLPGLVEQFF

j_call: TRBJ2-3
clone_size: NA
d_call: NA
v_call: TRBV29-1
cdr3_nt: TGCAGCGTTGAACCTACCTCCCACACAGATACGCAGTATTTT
cdr3_aa: CSVEPTSHTDTQYF

j_call: TRBJ2-5
clone_size: many
d_call: TRBD2
v_call: TRBV7-2
cdr3_nt: TGTGCCAGCAGCCCGGGACTAGCGGGAGGGGGGGGGGAGACCCAGTACTTC
cdr3_aa: CASSPGLAGGGGETQYF

j_call: TRBJ2-3
clone_size: few
d_call: NA
v_call: TRBV6-5
cdr3_nt: TGTGCCAGCAGTTACTGGGCGGGCTCTAGCACAGATACGCAGTATTTT
cdr3_aa: CASSYWAGSSTDTQYF

j_call: TRBJ1-2
clone_size: few
d_call: NA
v_call: TRBV6-1
cdr3_nt: TGTGCCAGCACGGCAAGCTATGGCTACACCTTC
cdr3_aa: CASTASYGYTF

j_call: TRBJ2-3
clone_size: many
d_call: TRBD1
v_call: TRBV24-1
cdr3_nt: TGTGCCACCAGCTTCGGGACAGGGGGAACAGATACGCAGTATTTT
cdr3_aa: CATSFGTGGTDTQYF

j_call: TRBJ2-1
clone_size: NA
d_call: NA
v_call: TRBV28
cdr3_nt: TGTGCCAGCAGTTTAGAGGCTGGATACAATGAGCAGTTCTTC
cdr3_aa: CASSLEAGYNEQFF

j_call: TRBJ2-5
clone_size: few
d_call: TRBD2
v_call: TRBV27
cdr3_nt: TGTGCCAGCAGTTTAGGCGCTCGGGGGGGTCAAGAGACCCAGTACTTC
cdr3_aa: CASSLGARGGQETQYF

j_call: TRBJ2-5
clone_size: many
d_call: TRBD1
v_call: TRBV7-9
cdr3_nt: TGTGCCAGCAGCTCCGGACAGGGGTCCTGGGAGACCCAGTACTTC
cdr3_aa: CASSSGQGSWETQYF

j_call: TRBJ2-7
clone_size: few
d_call: NA
v_call: TRBV11-2
cdr3_nt: TGTGCCAGCAGCTCTCTACGTACTAGGGGGGGTTACGAGCAGTACTTC
cdr3_aa: CASSSLRTRGGYEQYF

j_call: TRBJ2-7
clone_size: few
d_call: TRBD1
v_call: TRBV5-4
cdr3_nt: TGCGCCAGCAGCCAAGAACGGACAGGGATCCGCTACGAGCAGTACTTC
cdr3_aa: CASSQERTGIRYEQYF

j_call: TRBJ2-7
clone_size: many
d_call: TRBD2
v_call: TRBV12-3/TRBV12-4
cdr3_nt: TGTGCCAGCAGCCGGCGGCGGCTAGCGGCGACCTACGAGCAGTACTTC
cdr3_aa: CASSRRRLAATYEQYF

j_call: TRBJ2-7
clone_size: NA
d_call: TRBD2
v_call: TRBV20-1
cdr3_nt: TGCAGTGCTACTACCTTAGCGGGAGGTGCGTACGAGCAGTACTTC
cdr3_aa: CSATTLAGGAYEQYF

j_call: TRBJ2-7
clone_size: NA
d_call: NA
v_call: TRBV27
cdr3_nt: TGTGCCAACAGTTACTCGGGCGGGGAGTACCCCTACGAGCAGTACTTC
cdr3_aa: CANSYSGGEYPYEQYF

j_call: TRBJ2-4
clone_size: few
d_call: NA
v_call: TRBV10-3
cdr3_nt: TGTGCCATCAGTGACTCGGGATTCCGGGACGGAAAAAACATTCAGTACTTC
cdr3_aa: CAISDSGFRDGKNIQYF

j_call: TRBJ1-4
clone_size: many
d_call: NA
v_call: TRBV2
cdr3_nt: TGTGCCAGCAGTGGTCAGCTGGCAACTAATGAAAAACTGTTTTTT
cdr3_aa: CASSGQLATNEKLFF

j_call: TRBJ2-5
clone_size: NA
d_call: NA
v_call: TRBV18
cdr3_nt: TGTGTCAGCTCTCCTAGGAACAGCCAAGAGACCCAGTACTTC
cdr3_aa: CVSSPRNSQETQYF

j_call: TRBJ2-1
clone_size: many
d_call: TRBD2
v_call: TRBV11-2
cdr3_nt: TGTGCCAGCAGCTTAGAGGGCGGGGGTTACAATGAGCAGTTCTTC
cdr3_aa: CASSLEGGGYNEQFF

j_call: TRBJ2-2
clone_size: many
d_call: NA
v_call: TRBV5-4
cdr3_nt: TGTGCCAGCCACTGGGGGACCGGGGAGCTGTTTTTT
cdr3_aa: CASHWGTGELFF

j_call: TRBJ1-1
clone_size: many
d_call: NA
v_call: TRBV7-2
cdr3_nt: TGTGCCAGCAGCTTAGCGGTAGGAGGGAACACTGAAGCTTTCTTT
cdr3_aa: CASSLAVGGNTEAFF

j_call: TRBJ2-7
clone_size: many
d_call: TRBD2
v_call: TRBV6-2/TRBV6-3
cdr3_nt: TGTGCCAGCAGCAGCATGACCGGGACTATAAACGAGCAGTACTTC
cdr3_aa: CASSSMTGTINEQYF

j_call: TRBJ1-5
clone_size: few
d_call: NA
v_call: TRBV27
cdr3_nt: TGTGCCAGCAGTATCGCCAGCAATCAGCCCCAGCATTTT
cdr3_aa: CASSIASNQPQHF

j_call: TRBJ2-5
clone_size: many
d_call: TRBD1
v_call: TRBV27
cdr3_nt: TGTGCCAGCAGCTTAGGACAGGGGGGAGAGACCCAGTACTTC
cdr3_aa: CASSLGQGGETQYF

j_call: TRBJ2-1
clone_size: few
d_call: NA
v_call: TRBV7-9
cdr3_nt: TGTGCCAGCAGCTTATATTCTATCTCCTACAATGAGCAGTTCTTC
cdr3_aa: CASSLYSISYNEQFF

j_call: TRBJ2-7
clone_size: few
d_call: NA
v_call: TRBV5-1
cdr3_nt: TGCGCCAGCAGCACATCGCAGGGGATCGACGAGCAGTACTTC
cdr3_aa: CASSTSQGIDEQYF

j_call: TRBJ2-1
clone_size: few
d_call: TRBD1
v_call: TRBV19
cdr3_nt: TGTGCCAGTAACACGGGACAGATGGATGAGCAGTTCTTC
cdr3_aa: CASNTGQMDEQFF

j_call: TRBJ2-7
clone_size: many
d_call: TRBD2
v_call: TRBV11-2
cdr3_nt: TGTGCCAGCAGCTTAGTGGCGGGAGGGCCGAACGAGCAGTACTTC
cdr3_aa: CASSLVAGGPNEQYF

j_call: TRBJ2-5
clone_size: NA
d_call: NA
v_call: TRBV27
cdr3_nt: TGTGCCGGCAGTTCGACCCAGGAGACCCAGTACTTC
cdr3_aa: CAGSSTQETQYF

j_call: TRBJ1-1
clone_size: many
d_call: NA
v_call: TRBV7-8
cdr3_nt: TGTGCCAGCAGTCCCTCTCGGCGTGGTGAAGCTTTCTTT
cdr3_aa: CASSPSRRGEAFF

j_call: TRBJ2-2
clone_size: many
d_call: NA
v_call: TRBV28
cdr3_nt: TGTGCCAGCAGCAAGAACACCGGGGAGCTGTTTTTT
cdr3_aa: CASSKNTGELFF

j_call: TRBJ1-4
clone_size: NA
d_call: NA
v_call: TRBV28
cdr3_nt: TGTGCCAGCAGTCTCACAGGGAATTCCGATGAAAAACTGTTTTTT
cdr3_aa: CASSLTGNSDEKLFF

j_call: TRBJ2-1
clone_size: many
d_call: TRBD2
v_call: TRBV20-1
cdr3_nt: TGCAGTGCGCCGCCCCTATCCGGACTAGCGGGAGTCAATGAGCAGTTCTTC
cdr3_aa: CSAPPLSGLAGVNEQFF

j_call: TRBJ2-7
clone_size: many
d_call: NA
v_call: TRBV2
cdr3_nt: TGTGCCAGCAGTGAGACCTACGAGCAGTACTTC
cdr3_aa: CASSETYEQYF

j_call: TRBJ1-1
clone_size: few
d_call: NA
v_call: TRBV9
cdr3_nt: TGTGCCAGCAGCATCGACAGTATGAACACTGAAGCTTTCTTT
cdr3_aa: CASSIDSMNTEAFF

j_call: TRBJ2-7
clone_size: few
d_call: TRBD2
v_call: TRBV10-3
cdr3_nt: TGTGCCATCAGTGGAACTAGCGGTAACTACGAGCAGTACTTC
cdr3_aa: CAISGTSGNYEQYF

j_call: TRBJ2-7
clone_size: many
d_call: NA
v_call: TRBV10-3
cdr3_nt: TGTGCCATCAGTCCCGGGACTCAAGAGCAGTACTTC
cdr3_aa: CAISPGTQEQYF

j_call: TRBJ1-5
clone_size: NA
d_call: NA
v_call: TRBV3-1
cdr3_nt: TGTGCCAGCAGCCAAGGACTTGGCAGCAATCAGCCCCAGCATTTT
cdr3_aa: CASSQGLGSNQPQHF

j_call: TRBJ1-1
clone_size: many
d_call: TRBD1
v_call: TRBV27
cdr3_nt: TGTGCCAGCACCACCACAGGGGGCTACACTGAAGCTTTCTTT
cdr3_aa: CASTTTGGYTEAFF

j_call: TRBJ1-1
clone_size: many
d_call: NA
v_call: TRBV2
cdr3_nt: TGTGCCAGCATCGGGACACCTACGGGCGCAGCTTTCTTT
cdr3_aa: CASIGTPTGAAFF

j_call: TRBJ2-1
clone_size: few
d_call: TRBD2
v_call: TRBV7-8
cdr3_nt: TGTGCCAGCAGCTTAGCTGGCGGGAGTGAAAATGAGCAGTTCTTC
cdr3_aa: CASSLAGGSENEQFF

j_call: TRBJ2-1
clone_size: many
d_call: NA
v_call: TRBV30
cdr3_nt: TGTGCCTGGAGTCGCAAGGACGTTAATGAGCAGTTCTTC
cdr3_aa: CAWSRKDVNEQFF

j_call: TRBJ2-7
clone_size: NA
d_call: TRBD1
v_call: TRBV5-1
cdr3_nt: TGCGCCAGCCGATCCGGGACAGGGGCGCAAGAGCAGTACTTC
cdr3_aa: CASRSGTGAQEQYF

j_call: TRBJ2-1
clone_size: many
d_call: NA
v_call: TRBV11-2
cdr3_nt: TGTGCCAGCAGCCCCCACCCATCGGATGAGCAGTTCTTC
cdr3_aa: CASSPHPSDEQFF

j_call: TRBJ2-7
clone_size: many
d_call: NA
v_call: TRBV10-1
cdr3_nt: TGCGCCAGCAGTGAGTCCGGAGCGCGAAGGGGCGAGCAGTACTTC
cdr3_aa: CASSESGARRGEQYF

j_call: TRBJ1-6
clone_size: NA
d_call: NA
v_call: TRBV3-1
cdr3_nt: TGTGCCAGCAGCCAGGGAGAAGATCGCTCACCCCTCCACTTT
cdr3_aa: CASSQGEDRSPLHF

j_call: TRBJ2-5
clone_size: few
d_call: NA
v_call: TRBV20-1
cdr3_nt: TGCAGTGCTAGATTTCCAGGGACAACTCAAGAGACCCAGTACTTC
cdr3_aa: CSARFPGTTQETQYF

j_call: TRBJ2-1
clone_size: many
d_call: TRBD2
v_call: TRBV28
cdr3_nt: TGTGCCAGCAGCTCTTCCGGGACTAGCGGGAAACTTAGCGATGAGCAGTTCTTC
cdr3_aa: CASSSSGTSGKLSDEQFF

j_call: TRBJ1-1
clone_size: many
d_call: TRBD1
v_call: TRBV6-1
cdr3_nt: TGTGCCAGCAGTACCGGGACAGGGTACACTGAAGCTTTCTTT
cdr3_aa: CASSTGTGYTEAFF

j_call: TRBJ2-7
clone_size: many
d_call: NA
v_call: TRBV2
cdr3_nt: TGTGCCAGCAGTGATGTAGGGGACAACCCCTACGAGCAGTACTTC
cdr3_aa: CASSDVGDNPYEQYF

j_call: TRBJ1-5
clone_size: NA
d_call: NA
v_call: TRBV28
cdr3_nt: TGTGCCAGCAGTCGGGTGGGACTTAATCAGCCCCAGCATTTT
cdr3_aa: CASSRVGLNQPQHF

j_call: TRBJ2-1
clone_size: many
d_call: TRBD2
v_call: TRBV19
cdr3_nt: TGTGCCAGTAGTCCCTGGACTAGCGGGAGCTATGAGCAGTTCTTC
cdr3_aa: CASSPWTSGSYEQFF